This T cell receptor (beta chain) was documented in a study of blood T cell repertoires in COVID-19. Study-level information: The study drew acute and convalescent COVID-19 samples from the United States, Italy and Spain. PBMCs, B-cell-depleted T cells, or T cells provided the cDNA or gDNA that made up the material.

From germline, CDR1 is MNHEY and CDR2 SVGAGI. The CDR3 is made up of 12 amino acids. Trimming took 8 bases from V and 5 from J, leaving 10 bases between them. Per the original methods: Reference gene primer amplification gave nucleated cell count estimates. The method was immunoSEQ multiplex PCR; TCRdb's version includes in-frame clones alone and lacks a portion of them. D and trimming come from the DNA, and the V and J calls and clone size come from that table. The sample lists fewer than 85,000 clones, 70% to 80% occurring once. The sequenced material came from peripheral blood. The rearrangement joins TRBV6-5 to TRBJ1-5; possibly TRBD1 for D (5 bases). This sequence originates from a woman between 65 and 79 years old with acute or convalescent COVID-19. The CDR3 sequence: CASAAGDQPQHF. For the CDR3, the DNA is TGTGCCAGCGCGGCGGGGGATCAGCCCCAGCATTTT.